This T cell receptor (beta chain) was identified in a study of human T cells and chemical hapten exposure. In the study overall: How much TCR each sample yielded varied, mostly because pooled library volumes differed slightly. General observations from the study: PT1 expanded TCR numbers rose with patch test score.

TCRdb reprocessed the RACE reads via MiXCR and lists one record per CDR3 protein. Here the sample spans some 330,000 distinct CDR3 sequences, about 5% being singletons. This sample's time point: pre-sensitization, week 0. Documented treatment: therapeutic diphenylcyclopropenone sensitization with weekly scalp DPC. The authors' total RNA extraction used unfractionated whole blood. With regard to this clonotype: No antigen is known for it. This may arise from a read error, as a much more abundant clone is one base away.

The sequencing here drew on whole blood, taken in connection with sensitization to the hapten diphenylcyclopropenone (DPC). The sequence derives from a woman under 30 with alopecia areata. Some clones in this sample may be carry-over from other donors' samples.

The CDR3 region has the DNA TGTGCCAGCAGTGCCCTGGGGACAGTATATGAAAAACAGTTTTTT. It yields the protein CASSALGTVYEKQFF. The J gene is TRBJ1-4, the V gene TRBV12-3 or TRBV12-4; 7 nucleotides align to TRBD1. This CDR3 comprises 15 residues.